This TCR beta chain is from a study of cytomegalovirus exposure and HLA in healthy donors. On the study more broadly: A later analysis reported the same platform for the 120 or so validation repertoires and the 666 first-cohort repertoires. Overall study findings and caveats: According to the study, roughly 180 TCR beta chains were cytomegalovirus-associated.

As regards this clone: Its matching antigen is unknown.

Germline V lookup: CDR1 SGHRS, CDR2 YFSETQ. The CDR3 runs 13 residues. V was trimmed by 4 bases and J by 2 bases, leaving 8 bases between them. TCRdb keeps only in-frame clones here, not all; method: immunoSEQ multiplex PCR. The table lists 190,000 or so clones, about four fifths of them singletons. The donors were members of the validation cohort, which comprised 120 subjects and was separate from the first cohort of 666 subjects. The sample consisted of PBMCs. The chain combines TRBV5-1 with TRBJ2-3; no definite D call. The TCR sequence derives from a woman aged 18-29 years in good health and CMV-seropositive. The CDR3 sequence: CASSQLITDTQYF. DNA for the CDR3: TGCGCCAGCAGCCAACTAATCACAGATACGCAGTATTTT. Variable domain in full (rest from reference TRBV5-1 and TRBJ2-3): KAGVTQTPRYLIKTRGQQVTLSCSPISGHRSVSWYQQTPGQGLQFLFEYFSETQRNKGNFPGRFSGRQFSNSRSEMNVSTLELGDSALYLCASSQLITDTQYFGPGTRLTVL.